Below are 31 T cell receptor beta chains sequenced from a single sample in a study of blood T cell repertoires in COVID-19. Only in-frame clones appear in the TCRdb table, and some are missing; sequencing was by immunoSEQ multiplex PCR. The sample contains under 75,000 clones, 88% of which appear only once. Sequences were obtained from peripheral blood. Every receptor here comes from a man in his fifties with active COVID-19.

The chain joins TRBV18 to TRBJ1-2, with D unclear. This CDR3 is 13 amino acids long. In germline, CDR1 is KGHSH, CDR2 LQKENI. V lost 3 bases and J 0 bases, leaving 5 bases between the germline ends. Here the CDR3 reads CASSPEANYGYTF. The DNA of the CDR3 is TGTGCCAGCTCACCCGAGGCTAACTATGGCTACACCTTC.

The chain joins TRBV30 to TRBJ2-7; 11 bases fit TRBD1. J gave up 6 bases and V 4 bases, and 8 bases lay outside the gene matches. The germline V gene has CDR1 GTSNPN and CDR2 SVGIG (reference sequence). The CDR3 covers 14 residues. CDR3 coding DNA: TGTGCCTGGACGTTTGGACAGGGGGCGCGCGAGCAGTACTTC. Its translation: CAWTFGQGAREQYF.

J is TRBJ2-3 and V is TRBV6-2 or TRBV6-3; D is perhaps TRBD2 (6 bases). CDR1 and CDR2 (germline): MNHEY, SVGEGT. The CDR3 has 15 amino acids. Deletions cut 2 bases from V and 0 bases from J, with 9 bases between. CDR3 bases: TGTGCCAGCAGTTACGGCGGGACTAGCACAGATACGCAGTATTTT. It specifies CASSYGGTSTDTQYF.

The gene calls are TRBV12-3 or TRBV12-4 and TRBJ2-4; perhaps TRBD2 as D (5 bases). The V gene lost 6 bases and the J gene lost 3 bases, with 9 bases spanning the gap. CDR3 length: 13 amino acids. CDR3 nucleotide sequence: TGTGCCAGCAGCCCCGAGGGCAAAAACATTCAGTACTTC. As protein: CASSPEGKNIQYF.

J is TRBJ1-3 and V is TRBV11-2; D might be TRBD1 (5 bases). Between the trimmed V and J ends, which lost 5 bases and 7 bases, there was a span of 12 bases. This CDR3 region has 13 residues. Germline V gene data show CDR1 as SGHAT and CDR2 as FQNNGV. The CDR3 DNA reads as TGTGCCAGCAGCCTCAGGGTTCGGAACACCATATATTTT. This encodes CASSLRVRNTIYF. The full variable domain, completed using reference TRBV11-2 and TRBJ1-3, is EAGVAQSPRYKIIEKRQSVAFWCNPISGHATLYWYQQILGQGPKLLIQFQNNGVVDDSQLPKDRFSAERLKGVDSTLKIQPAKLEDSAVYLCASSLRVRNTIYFGEGSWLTVV.

This clone occurred once. CDR3 DNA: TGCGCCAGCAGCCCCCGGGTGGGGCAACCTGAAACCGCTTTCTTT. Protein: CASSPRVGQPETAFF. V usage is TRBV5-1 and J usage is TRBJ1-1; TRBD1 might be the D (5 bases). Trimming stripped 4 bases from V and 11 bases from J, with 24 bases between. The CDR3 totals 15 residues. CDR1 SGHRS and CDR2 YFSETQ come from the germline V gene.

This chain joins TRBV6-5 and TRBJ2-6; D is possibly TRBD1 (6 bases). V dropped 6 bases and J dropped 0 bases, with 9 bases sitting between them. The CDR3 runs to 15 residues. The germline V gene has CDR1 MNHEY and CDR2 SVGAGI. CDR3 nucleotides: TGTGCCAGCAGGGACAGACTCTCTGGGGCCAACGTCCTGACTTTC. The encoded protein is CASRDRLSGANVLTF.

This rearrangement joins TRBV5-1 to TRBJ1-4; 12 bases align to TRBD1. The CDR3 length is 18 residues. J was trimmed by 5 bases and V by 0 bases; bases with no gene match: 8. Germline assignment: CDR1 SGHRS and CDR2 YFSETQ. The CDR3 DNA sequence: TGCGCCAGCAGCTTGGCGGGACAGGGGGCGTCAGGGAATGAAAAACTGTTTTTT. It yields the protein CASSLAGQGASGNEKLFF.

The chain employs TRBV11-1 and TRBJ2-5; 8 bases are shared with TRBD1. Germline CDR1 is SGHAT and CDR2 is FQDESV (reference sequence). This CDR3 is 16 amino acids long. Trimming at V came to 2 bases and at J to 5 bases, leaving 10 bases not matched to a gene. DNA of the CDR3: TGTGCCAGCAGCTTACCTTCGGACAGGGTCAAGGAGACCCAGTACTTC. Its protein is CASSLPSDRVKETQYF.

As regards this clone: The junction departs from the called germline gene at one end, perhaps through a read error. The V call is TRBV11-2, the J call TRBJ2-3; D not resolved. The CDR3 spans 11 residues. Germline-derived CDR1 and CDR2 are SGHAT and FQNNGV. CDR3 DNA sequence: TGTGCCAGCAGCTTGATTGGCCCCAAGAATTTT. This codes for CASSLIGPKNF.

The chain's CDR3 is CASSLGPDYGQPQHF. CDR3 DNA: TGTGCCAGCAGCTTAGGGCCAGATTATGGTCAGCCCCAGCATTTT. The chain is built from TRBV7-2 and TRBJ1-5; D remains ambiguous. The CDR3 runs to 15 residues. V gave up 1 base and J gave up 6 bases, with 13 bases separating them. Germline assignment: CDR1 SGHTA and CDR2 FQGNSA.

The genes are TRBV7-2 and TRBJ2-7, with 8 bases matching TRBD2. CDR1 is SGHTA, CDR2 FQGNSA, per germline. With 0 bases clipped from V and 2 bases from J, the junction kept 0 bases outside the gene matches. This CDR3 contains 14 residues. Here the CDR3 reads CASSLARGAYEQYF. Here the CDR3 DNA reads TGTGCCAGCAGCTTAGCGCGGGGGGCCTACGAGCAGTACTTC.

The chain couples TRBV10-3 to TRBJ1-5; 8 bases line up with TRBD1. Germline CDR1 reads ENHRY; CDR2 reads SYGVKD. The length of the CDR3 is 15 residues. The V segment lost 2 bases and the J segment 6 bases; nucleotides outside the gene matches: 6. The DNA for the CDR3 is TGTGCCATCAGTGAGACGACAGGGGTAGGTCAGCCCCAGCATTTT. As protein: CAISETTGVGQPQHF.

In this sample, this clone turned up a few times. The chain combines TRBV7-9 with TRBJ2-7; 7 nucleotides agree with TRBD1. The ends lost 5 bases at V and 1 base at J; junction bases unmatched: 5. Germline CDR1 SEHNR, CDR2 FQNEAQ (reference sequence). This CDR3 has 14 amino acids. The CDR3 coding sequence is TGTGCCAGCAGCCCACAGGGGCCTTCCTACGAGCAGTACTTC. Its protein is CASSPQGPSYEQYF. The variable domain in full, with the rest retrieved from reference TRBV7-9 and TRBJ2-7, is DTGVSQNPRHKITKRGQNVTFRCDPISEHNRLYWYRQTLGQGPEFLTYFQNEAQLEKSRLLSDRFSAERPKGSFSTLEIQRTEQGDSAMYLCASSPQGPSYEQYFGPGTRLTVT.

This sequence joins TRBV7-2 and TRBJ1-5; D ambiguous. The germline V and J ends were trimmed by 1 base and 4 bases, with 5 bases remaining between them. CDR3 length: 13 residues. Per germline, CDR1 SGHTA and CDR2 FQGNSA. The CDR3, as DNA: TGTGCCAGCAGCTTAGTATCTAATCAGCCCCAGCATTTT. Encoded protein: CASSLVSNQPQHF.

V and J are TRBV18 and TRBJ1-5; D unclear. Trimming stripped 1 base from V and 6 bases from J, with 13 bases between. The germline gives CDR1 KGHSH, CDR2 LQKENI. The CDR3 contains 15 residues. The CDR3: CASSPQRVVSQPQHF. The CDR3 DNA reads TGTGCCAGCTCACCACAGAGGGTGGTCAGTCAGCCCCAGCATTTT.

This chain links TRBV6-6 with TRBJ1-5; no firm D call. The V and J ends lost 7 bases and 0 bases respectively, with 7 bases between them. The V gene's germline CDR1 is MNHNY and CDR2 SVGAGI (reference sequence). This CDR3 has 13 amino acids. The CDR3 is CASTTYSNQPQHF. Here the CDR3 DNA reads TGTGCCAGCACCACTTATAGCAATCAGCCCCAGCATTTT.

The J gene is TRBJ2-3, the V gene TRBV5-1; perhaps TRBD2 as D (5 bases). Germline V lookup: CDR1 SGHRS, CDR2 YFSETQ. The CDR3 is 14 residues long. V lost 4 bases to trimming and J lost 3 bases, with 12 bases between them. CDR3 DNA: TGCGCCAGCAGCGGAGGAGAGGTAACAGATACGCAGTATTTT. It encodes CASSGGEVTDTQYF.

The genes are TRBV12-3 or TRBV12-4 and TRBJ2-1; D call uncertain. CDR3 length: 13 amino acids. Trimming removed 6 bases at V and 9 bases at J, with 15 bases between. The CDR3 here is CASSPQLLGEQFF. The CDR3, as DNA: TGTGCCAGCAGCCCCCAACTATTGGGTGAGCAGTTCTTC.

In DNA form, the CDR3 reads TGTGCCAGCAGTGGGGAGGGGAGGACTGAAGCTTTCTTT. Its translation: CASSGEGRTEAFF. The J gene is TRBJ1-1, the V gene TRBV2; possibly TRBD1 for D (5 bases). Per germline, CDR1 SNHLY and CDR2 FYNNEI. The CDR3 is made up of 13 amino acids. V gave up 4 bases and J gave up 5 bases, with 11 bases separating them.

V is TRBV6-5 and J is TRBJ2-7, with D possibly being TRBD1 (6 bases). Germline loops: CDR1 MNHEY, CDR2 SVGAGI. This CDR3 has 14 residues. V dropped 7 bases and J dropped 2 bases, with 15 bases sitting between them. The DNA of the CDR3 is TGTGCCAGCACCCGACAGGTTCCTCCCTACGAGCAGTACTTC. This encodes CASTRQVPPYEQYF.

The V call is TRBV5-1, the J call TRBJ2-5, with D possibly TRBD2 on 6 matching bases. This CDR3 is 14 amino acids long. The V gene's germline CDR1 is SGHRS and CDR2 YFSETQ. Between the trimmed V and J ends, which lost 0 bases and 8 bases, there was a span of 14 bases. CDR3 sequence: CASSLDSGRKTQYF. CDR3 in DNA: TGCGCCAGCAGCTTGGATAGCGGTCGCAAAACCCAGTACTTC.

This chain joins TRBV6-5 and TRBJ1-3, with 7 bases identical to TRBD1. Per the germline V gene, CDR1 is MNHEY and CDR2 is SVGAGI. V lost 5 bases and J lost 4; bases outside the gene matches: 2. The CDR3 sequence is 13 residues long. CDR3 nucleotide sequence: TGTGCCAGCAGTAAGGACAGGGGAAACACCATATATTTT. Protein sequence: CASSKDRGNTIYF.

The V and J genes are TRBV5-5 and TRBJ2-7, with 9 bases lining up with TRBD1. The CDR3 consists of 14 residues. Germline trimming cut 4 bases from V and 4 bases from J; bases unmatched to any gene: 6. CDR1 is SGHKS, CDR2 YYEKEE, per germline (reference sequence). For the CDR3, the DNA is TGTGCCAGCAGCGTGGGACAGGGAGGTTACGAGCAGTACTTC. It codes for CASSVGQGGYEQYF.

The V and J genes are TRBV5-5 and TRBJ1-2; 7 nucleotides match TRBD1. V was pared by 5 bases and J by 1 base, with 14 bases of the junction left unmatched. This CDR3 is 17 amino acids long. Germline values: CDR1 SGHKS, CDR2 YYEKEE (reference sequence). The CDR3: CASSRTGIDTINYGYTF. The CDR3 DNA follows: TGTGCCAGCAGTAGGACAGGTATAGACACTATTAACTATGGCTACACCTTC.

V and J are TRBV9 and TRBJ2-3; tentatively, D is TRBD2 (6 bases). From germline, CDR1 is SGDLS and CDR2 YYNGEE. With 0 bases removed from V and 8 bases from J, the gap between germline ends came to 16 bases. The CDR3 is 15 amino acids. The CDR3 coding sequence is TGTGCCAGCAGCGTAGGGACTATTAGAGGCTCTACGCAGTATTTT. Residues: CASSVGTIRGSTQYF.

The genes are TRBV11-2 and TRBJ1-4; 8 bases fit TRBD1. V lost 1 base to trimming and J lost 7 bases; unmatched junction nucleotides: 2. There are 14 residues in the CDR3. Germline CDR1 SGHAT, CDR2 FQNNGV. The CDR3 here is CASSLGTGREKLFF. The DNA of the CDR3 is TGTGCCAGCAGCTTAGGGACAGGGCGTGAAAAACTGTTTTTT.

J is TRBJ1-3 and V is TRBV6-1; no clear D. The germline V gene encodes CDR1 MNHNS and CDR2 SASEGT. Deletions cut 1 base from V and 0 bases from J, with 7 bases between. The CDR3 loop spans 15 amino acids. The CDR3 region is CASSEVFLSGNTIYF. The CDR3 bases are TGTGCCAGCAGTGAAGTATTCCTCTCTGGAAACACCATATATTTT.

V gene TRBV19 combines with J gene TRBJ1-5, with D unresolved. Trimming removed 7 bases at V and 7 bases at J, with 11 bases between. CDR1 and CDR2 (germline): LNHDA, SQIVND (reference sequence). The CDR3 has 12 amino acids. The CDR3 coding sequence is TGTGCCAGTACCGGGAGAGGCCAGCCCCAGCATTTT. This codes for CASTGRGQPQHF. The full variable domain, with the rest looked up from reference TRBV19 and TRBJ1-5, is DGGITQSPKYLFRKEGQNVTLSCEQNLNHDAMYWYRQDPGQGLRLIYYSQIVNDFQKGDIAEGYSVSREKKESFPLTVTSAQKNPTAFYLCASTGRGQPQHFGDGTRLSIL.

This chain links TRBV19 with TRBJ2-1; D unresolved. Trimming left V 2 bases short and J 0 bases short, with 8 bases between. CDR1 is LNHDA and CDR2 is SQIVND in the germline V gene (reference sequence). This CDR3 has 15 amino acids. The CDR3 protein is CASSIRQVSYNEQFF. The CDR3 DNA reads TGTGCCAGTAGTATAAGGCAGGTCTCCTACAATGAGCAGTTCTTC.

This rearrangement joins TRBV6-5 to TRBJ2-2; possible D gene TRBD1, 5 bases. Germline CDR1 is MNHEY and CDR2 is SVGAGI. With 4 bases removed from V and 5 bases from J, the gap between germline ends came to 11 bases. This CDR3 has 14 amino acids. The CDR3 DNA reads as TGTGCCAGCAGTTCTGAAGGGGAAACCGGGGAGCTGTTTTTT. Its translation is CASSSEGETGELFF.